A single sample is the source of the 19 T cell receptor beta chains below, sequenced in a study of OX40 agonist ivuxolimab in advanced cancers. Generated by immunoSEQ multiplex PCR, the TCRdb table keeps only in-frame clones and is missing some. The data show roughly 80,000 clones, 70% to 90% seen once. The sample consisted of CD4+ or CD8+ T cells sorted from blood, taken in a trial of the OX40 agonist ivuxolimab. All receptors derive from an adult with an advanced solid tumor such as melanoma, head and neck, liver or kidney cancer.

The gene calls are TRBV6-5 and TRBJ1-6, with D possibly TRBD1 on 6 matching bases. CDR3 length: 14 residues. Trimming pared 2 bases from V and 9 bases from J, leaving 11 bases between. Germline V gene lookup returns CDR1 MNHEY and CDR2 SVGAGI. DNA of the CDR3: TGTGCCAGCAGTTACGATCCCAGGGGTTCACCCCTCCACTTT. It translates to CASSYDPRGSPLHF.

This sequence joins TRBV7-2 and TRBJ2-1; 8 bases fit TRBD1. CDR1 is SGHTA and CDR2 is FQGNSA in the germline V gene. V was pared by 3 bases and J by 10 bases, with 11 bases of the junction left unmatched. This CDR3 region has 15 residues. The CDR3 nucleotides read TGTGCCAGCAGCTTCCGCCGGGACAGGCCTCCGGAGCAGTTCTTC. It translates to CASSFRRDRPPEQFF.

V and J are TRBV19 and TRBJ1-4; D remains unclear. This CDR3 region has 14 residues. Germline lookup yields CDR1 LNHDA and CDR2 SQIVND (reference sequence). The V and J ends lost 6 bases and 5 bases respectively, with 13 bases between them. CDR3 sequence (DNA): TGTGCCAGTAGCGATCCCGAGAGAAATGAAAAACTGTTTTTT. It is translated as CASSDPERNEKLFF.

V is TRBV28 and J is TRBJ2-2, with 10 bases lining up with TRBD2. J was trimmed by 7 bases and V by 4 bases; bases with no gene match: 15. Germline assignment: CDR1 MDHEN and CDR2 SYDVKM. This CDR3 is built from 18 residues. The CDR3 bases are TGTGCCAGCAGTTCACTTTCCGTGGTAGCGGGGGGCATCGGGGAGCTGTTTTTT. It encodes CASSSLSVVAGGIGELFF.

This clone occurred a few times. The chain joins TRBV7-9 to TRBJ1-1, with D unclear. The CDR3 extends over 14 amino acids. Trimming cost V 1 base and J 5 bases, with 11 bases left between them. Germline-derived CDR1 and CDR2 are SEHNR and FQNEAQ (reference sequence). CDR3 nucleotides: TGTGCCAGCAGCTTAGGGCCCCGAGGGACTGAAGCTTTCTTT. Translated, it gives CASSLGPRGTEAFF.

This clone appeared a few times. In DNA form, the CDR3 reads TGTGCCACAGTGCCAAATGTCGCGAACACCGGGGAGCTGTTTTTT. Its protein product is CATVPNVANTGELFF. The chain uses TRBV10-3 and TRBJ2-2; D unclear. The CDR3 consists of 15 residues. The V gene's germline CDR1 is ENHRY and CDR2 SYGVKD. V gave up 10 bases and J gave up 0 bases, with 15 bases separating them.

The genes are TRBV6-6 and TRBJ2-1; 9 bases agree with TRBD2. The CDR3 length is 15 residues. The trim removed 0 bases at V and 5 bases at J, leaving 2 bases unmatched. The germline V gene encodes CDR1 MNHNY and CDR2 SVGAGI (reference sequence). DNA of the CDR3: TGTGCCAGCAGTTACTCGGGCGGGGGGGACAATGAGCAGTTCTTC. Residues: CASSYSGGGDNEQFF.

This clone was found once. The rearrangement joins TRBV5-6 to TRBJ1-4; unclear D gene. The germline CDR1 and CDR2 sequences are SGHDT and YYEEEE. This CDR3 is built from 14 residues. The V and J ends lost 2 bases and 5 bases respectively, with 10 bases between them. The CDR3 region has the DNA TGTGCCAGCAGCTTCTGGTCGGGCAATGAAAAACTGTTTTTT. Protein sequence: CASSFWSGNEKLFF.

This sequence joins TRBV28 and TRBJ2-5; TRBD1 matches at 8 bases. Per the germline V gene, CDR1 is MDHEN and CDR2 is SYDVKM. The CDR3 covers 14 residues. With V trimmed by 4 bases and J by 5 bases, 6 bases remained unmatched. The CDR3 protein is CASSSGDRSETQYF. The CDR3 nucleotides are TGTGCCAGCAGTTCTGGGGACAGGTCCGAGACCCAGTACTTC. Complete variable domain (other parts from reference TRBV28 and TRBJ2-5): DVKVTQSSRYLVKRTGEKVFLECVQDMDHENMFWYRQDPGLGLRLIYFSYDVKMKEKGDIPEGYSVSREKKERFSLILESASTNQTSMYLCASSSGDRSETQYFGPGTRLLVL.

This clone turned up a few times. This chain connects TRBV11-2 to TRBJ1-1; TRBD1 agrees at 7 bases. V shed 4 bases, J shed 10 bases, and the junction held 9 bases outside the gene matches. Looked up from germline, CDR1 is SGHAT and CDR2 is FQNNGV. CDR3 size: 13 residues. CDR3 sequence: CASSSGPRGRAFF. CDR3 DNA sequence: TGTGCCAGCAGCTCGGGGCCCAGGGGGAGAGCTTTCTTT.

The chain uses TRBV5-1 and TRBJ2-5; TRBD2 aligns across 9 bases. The junction had 5 bases not matched to a gene; V was cut back by 4 bases and J by 1 base. This CDR3 contains 15 residues. The germline V gene has CDR1 SGHRS and CDR2 YFSETQ. The CDR3 nucleotides read TGCGCCAGCAGCCCCATAGCGGGGGCCCAAGAGACCCAGTACTTC. Translating gives CASSPIAGAQETQYF.

The chain joins TRBV5-5 to TRBJ1-6; the match to TRBD1 covers 10 bases. Germline values: CDR1 SGHKS, CDR2 YYEKEE (reference sequence). The junction had 3 bases not matched to a gene; V was cut back by 5 bases and J by 7 bases. This CDR3 is built from 14 residues. The CDR3 reads CASRGTGDNSPLHF. The CDR3 DNA reads TGTGCCAGCAGAGGGACAGGGGACAATTCACCCCTCCACTTT.

This sequence joins TRBV2 and TRBJ2-4; maybe TRBD2 (6 bases). CDR3 length: 14 amino acids. V gave up 5 bases and J gave up 8 bases, with 16 bases separating them. CDR1 SNHLY and CDR2 FYNNEI come from the germline V gene. The CDR3 DNA sequence: TGTGCCAGCAGTTCTGGACGGACGGGGGACATTCAGTACTTC. Its protein is CASSSGRTGDIQYF.

This chain joins TRBV7-6 and TRBJ1-2; D remains ambiguous. CDR1 is SGHVS, CDR2 FNYEAQ, per germline. V lost 1 base, J lost 2 bases, and 8 bases lay in between. The CDR3 is made up of 14 amino acids. CDR3 sequence: CASSLGPRNYGYTF. Here the CDR3 DNA reads TGTGCCAGCAGCTTAGGCCCCAGAAACTATGGCTACACCTTC.

In nucleotides, the CDR3 is TGCGCCAGCAGCGTCTTGGCCAACGTCCTGACTTTC. Translation: CASSVLANVLTF. The V and J genes are TRBV5-1 and TRBJ2-6; D not resolved. The CDR3 totals 12 residues. The germline CDR1 and CDR2 sequences are SGHRS and YFSETQ. Deletions cut 4 bases from V and 6 bases from J, with 5 bases between.

Written as DNA, the CDR3 is TGTGCCAGCAGTGTATGGGCCAGGAACACTGAAGCTTTCTTT. Translating gives CASSVWARNTEAFF. The chain recombines TRBV6-1 with TRBJ1-1, with no clear D. Between the trimmed V and J ends, which lost 4 bases and 1 base, there was a span of 10 bases. The CDR3 is 14 amino acids. CDR1 and CDR2 from the germline V gene are MNHNS and SASEGT.

The genes are TRBV11-2 and TRBJ2-1; 9 bases map to TRBD1. The CDR3 length is 15 residues. Per the germline V gene, CDR1 is SGHAT and CDR2 is FQNNGV. V shed 5 bases, J shed 8 bases, and the junction held 10 bases outside the gene matches. The CDR3 nucleotides are TGTGCCAGCAGCGAAACCGGGACAGGGCTCGATGAGCAGTTCTTC. Amino acid sequence: CASSETGTGLDEQFF.

The gene calls are TRBV6-5 and TRBJ2-3; TRBD2 aligns across 9 bases. The CDR3 covers 14 residues. J lost 4 bases, V lost 6 bases, and 5 bases had no gene match. The germline CDR1 and CDR2 sequences are MNHEY and SVGAGI. CDR3 in DNA: TGTGCCAGCAGGCGGCGGGGGGGGTCAGATACGCAGTATTTT. Translating gives CASRRRGGSDTQYF.

This clone was seen a handful of times. The chain recombines TRBV2 with TRBJ1-6, with a possible D match to TRBD1 (6 bases). Germline V lookup: CDR1 SNHLY, CDR2 FYNNEI. V was cut by 7 bases and J by 6 bases, with 10 bases left in between. This CDR3 has 13 amino acids. This CDR3 reads CASIQGPNSPLHF. The CDR3 region has the DNA TGTGCCAGCATACAGGGCCCTAATTCACCCCTCCACTTT.